This paragraph reports one T cell receptor beta chain. V lost 4 bases and J 0 bases, leaving 13 bases between the germline ends. CDR1 and CDR2 (germline): SQVTM, ANQGSEA. The CDR3 is 14 residues long. The sample comes from a study of T cells in Graves' hyperthyroidism and ophthalmopathy. What was amplified from RNA transcripts were TCR beta CDR3 regions. Primed by the HTBI set, a first-round RT-PCR was run on the TCR CDR3. TCRdb passed the multiplex PCR reads through MiXCR, listing each CDR3 protein once. The table lists some 350,000 distinct CDR3 sequences, around 15% of them singletons. This TCR derives from a woman aged 55-69 years with Graves' ophthalmopathy. The chain carries TRBV29-1 and TRBJ2-7; tentatively, D is TRBD1 or TRBD2 (5 bases each). Sequencing was done on a sample of blood. This CDR3 is CSVVGTENSYEQYF. For the CDR3, the DNA is TGCAGCGTTGTCGGGACGGAAAACTCCTACGAGCAGTACTTC.